A selection of T cell receptor beta chains follows, all from one sample in a study of T cell repertoires in cytomegalovirus infection. These TCRs' antigens remain unknown. TCRdb analysed the reads with MiXCR anew, one entry per CDR3 protein. The sample lists roughly 500,000 distinct CDR3 sequences; roughly a third were seen once. This material consisted of cultured PBMCs, taken from culture after CMV antigen stimulation. These TCRs come from a human donor in good health (CMV status not recorded). Some clones in this sample may be carry-over from other donors' samples. Both conserved end residues are part of each CDR3.

j_gene,v_gene,CDR3aa
TRBJ2-1,TRBV28,CASSLRQGSRNEQFF
TRBJ1-1,TRBV7-8,CASSRGALDTEAFF
TRBJ2-1,TRBV24-1,CATSDDGTQTYNEQFF
TRBJ2-2,TRBV9,CASSVALQGWAGELFF
TRBJ1-2,TRBV5-1,CASSTRDSYGYTF
TRBJ1-2,TRBV7-2,CASSFRINYGYTF
TRBJ1-2,TRBV6-1,CASSASAQHYGYTF
TRBJ2-7,TRBV4-1,CASSPLGRLAGAEQYF
TRBJ2-7,TRBV7-8,CASSLWDSDEQYF
TRBJ2-1,TRBV5-4,CASSAQGDEQFF
TRBJ2-7,TRBV28,CASRSPGVSYEQYF
TRBJ2-2,TRBV7-6,CASSLLAGGPGTGELFF
TRBJ2-5,TRBV6-6,CASTRYHRDQETQYF
TRBJ2-2,TRBV7-2,CASSLRLAGNTGELFF
TRBJ2-3,TRBV7-2,CASRRMGDPHTQYF
TRBJ2-1,TRBV10-3,CAIRRAGDGPSNEQFF
TRBJ2-3,TRBV18,CASSGRTLAGDTQYF